The 12 T cell receptor beta chains reported below all come from one sample, sequenced in a study of regulatory T cells in long-lasting Graves disease. According to the study, TCR beta libraries were built with iRepertoire HTBI primers and CDR3-region Arm-PCR. One entry per CDR3 protein results from TCRdb running MiXCR on the multiplex PCR reads. The sample consists of 350,000 to 550,000 distinct CDR3 sequences, around 15% of them appearing once. Time point here: newly diagnosed GD, antithyroid drugs for less than 3 months. Scientists built the TCR library using RNA that was extracted from PBMCs. The data also belong to a second study, concerning T cells in Graves' hyperthyroidism and ophthalmopathy.

The source was peripheral blood mononuclear cells (PBMCs), collected at new diagnosis, from a patient treated with antithyroid drugs. The receptor set was obtained from a woman aged 45-60 years with Graves disease.

This clonotype was seen many times. This sequence joins TRBV6-2 or TRBV6-3 and TRBJ2-1, with D unclear. This CDR3 contains 17 residues. Germline-derived CDR1 and CDR2 are MNHEY and SVGEGT. Trimming removed 5 bases from V and 0 bases from J, with 17 bases in between. CDR3: CASSDPVEVDSYNEQFF. In DNA form, the CDR3 reads TGTGCCAGCAGTGATCCTGTCGAGGTAGACTCCTACAATGAGCAGTTCTTC.

This clonotype was recorded many times. V and J are TRBV12-3 or TRBV12-4 and TRBJ2-7, with a weak D call TRBD2 (6 bases). V shed 5 bases and J shed 3 bases, with 17 bases lying between them. The CDR3 spans 15 residues. CDR3 DNA sequence: TGTGCCAGCAGTGACACTTCGGGAGACCTCTACGAGCAGTACTTC. Translated: CASSDTSGDLYEQYF.

This clonotype was observed at least ten times. This chain connects TRBV28 to TRBJ2-7, with TRBD2 identical over 10 bases. Germline CDR1 MDHEN, CDR2 SYDVKM. The CDR3 is made up of 18 amino acids. Trimming cost V 1 base and J 0 bases; bases outside gene matches: 9. The CDR3 protein is CASSLLLAGMGYSYEQYF. The CDR3 DNA follows: TGTGCCAGCAGTTTATTACTAGCGGGAATGGGGTACTCCTACGAGCAGTACTTC.

This clonotype was seen repeatedly, ten times or more. This chain joins TRBV10-3 and TRBJ2-7, with TRBD1 identical over 8 bases. This CDR3 is 14 amino acids long. Trimming took 5 bases from V and 2 from J; bases not matched to a gene: 5. CDR1 is ENHRY, CDR2 SYGVKD, per germline. CDR3 nucleotides: TGTGCCATCAGTTATGGACAGGGCGCCTACGAGCAGTACTTC. Its protein product is CAISYGQGAYEQYF.

A few counts support this clonotype. This sequence joins TRBV7-6 and TRBJ2-3, with 9 positions matching TRBD1. The CDR3 loop spans 16 amino acids. The germline gives CDR1 SGHVS, CDR2 FNYEAQ. J gave up 3 bases and V 4 bases, and 8 bases lay outside the gene matches. The CDR3 loop reads CASSSAPQGATDTQYF. CDR3 bases: TGTGCCAGCAGCTCCGCTCCACAGGGGGCAACAGATACGCAGTATTTT.

This clonotype was seen repeatedly, ten times or more. The chain uses TRBV18 and TRBJ2-1; the D is unclear. CDR1 is KGHSH and CDR2 is LQKENI in the germline V gene. The CDR3 totals 13 residues. Trimming pared 5 bases from V and 9 bases from J, leaving 14 bases between. The CDR3 sequence is CASSYDQRSEQFF. CDR3 bases: TGTGCCAGCTCATATGACCAGAGGAGTGAGCAGTTCTTC.

This clonotype turned up a few times. J is TRBJ2-5 and V is TRBV28; 9 nucleotides line up with TRBD1. The V and J ends lost 4 bases and 5 bases, in that order; junction bases with no gene match: 11. This CDR3 contains 16 residues. Germline V lookup: CDR1 MDHEN, CDR2 SYDVKM. The CDR3 nucleotides read TGTGCCAGCAGTTCCCCCCGCGACAGGGGGAAGGAGACCCAGTACTTC. Translation gives CASSSPRDRGKETQYF.

This clonotype was seen at least ten times. The J gene is TRBJ1-1, the V gene TRBV27; the D gene is possibly TRBD1 (6 bases). Germline V gene lookup returns CDR1 MNHEY and CDR2 SMNVEV (reference sequence). Trimming removed 6 bases from V and 5 bases from J, with 13 bases in between. The CDR3 length is 13 residues. This chain's CDR3 is CASRRGSGTEAFF. CDR3 nucleotides: TGTGCCAGCAGGAGGGGGTCGGGGACTGAAGCTTTCTTT.

The genes are TRBV14 and TRBJ1-4; D is ambiguous. The CDR3 totals 15 residues. Trimming removed 0 bases from V and 5 bases from J, with 10 bases in between. Germline CDR1 SGHDN, CDR2 FVKESK. The CDR3 sequence is CASSQDTGLNEKLFF. In nucleotides, the CDR3 is TGTGCCAGCAGCCAAGATACGGGGTTAAATGAAAAACTGTTTTTT.

This clonotype appeared many times. The chain links TRBV28 to TRBJ1-6; D might be TRBD1 (6 bases). Trimming removed 7 bases from V and 0 bases from J, with 10 bases in between. Germline-derived CDR1 and CDR2 are MDHEN and SYDVKM. The CDR3 runs 15 residues. CDR3 amino acids: CASTTGSSYNSPLHF. The CDR3 DNA is TGTGCCAGCACAACAGGGAGCTCCTATAATTCACCCCTCCACTTT.

This clonotype was picked up many times. The rearrangement joins TRBV7-9 to TRBJ1-6; D is unresolved. The CDR3 runs to 17 residues. V lost 0 bases, J lost 0 bases, and 9 bases lay in between. Germline CDR1 and CDR2: SEHNR and FQNEAQ (reference sequence). The CDR3 bases are TGTGCCAGCAGCTTAGCGCTCGGGAGCTCCTATAATTCACCCCTCCACTTT. It is translated as CASSLALGSSYNSPLHF.

This clonotype was seen more than once but under ten times. J is TRBJ1-6 and V is TRBV9, with D uncertain. The CDR3 has 15 amino acids. CDR1 and CDR2 (germline): SGDLS, YYNGEE. V was shortened by 0 bases and J by 8 bases, with 12 bases between the two germline ends. CDR3 nucleotides: TGTGCCAGCAGCGTAGGCCGGGTTTCGGATTCACCCCTCCACTTT. Encoded protein: CASSVGRVSDSPLHF.